Described below is a single T cell receptor beta chain sequence and its context. Its cognate antigen has yet to be identified. No much larger clone exists at a distance of one base, and base qualities are not known. This sample was taken from a study of CD8 T cells in Susac syndrome (dated by TCRdb to the late 2010s). At the level of the whole study: Repertoire sequencing was used to test whether CD8+ T cell activation and differentiation in Susac syndrome was antigen driven. Clonality of the CD8+ T cell repertoire was compared between about a dozen healthy donors, roughly 14 Susac syndrome patients and roughly 16 multiple sclerosis patients.

RNA was extracted using the RNeasy kit, and about 0.45 to 1 ug of the RNA was reverse transcribed with random hexamers. The immunoSEQ multiplex PCR assay, covering 54 Vbeta and 13 Jbeta segments, was used to amplify TCR beta CDR3 regions. Bias from PCR amplification was corrected by using a synthetic template baseline for primer optimization and for computational correction. Per the original workflow: Reads were assigned to V, D and J genes according to IMGT and analyzed in immunoSEQ Analyzer, with only productive sequences retained. To calculate clonality, Shannon entropy was normalized by log2 of the number of productive unique sequences and then subtracted from one. For each patient and control, public and private clones were evaluated within the 100 most prevalent clones. Clones were defined as Susac-specific if absent from the healthy and MS cohorts, from 1052 published viral clones and from other ImmuneACCESS disease sequences. The raw public data were reprocessed by TCRdb itself: fastp quality trimming at Q25, MiXCR clonotype calling, in-frame beta chains only. Each CDR3 protein gets just one entry, which takes the most common genes and DNA from the rows behind it. The V and J calls, along with clone size, are taken from TCRdb and not from the paper's own processing. The sample table contains about 69,000 distinct CDR3 sequences; only one count was recorded for around 93% of them. Around 0.25% of the sample lies in the top ten.

Peripheral blood CD8+ and CD4+ T cells from healthy donors, Susac syndrome patients and multiple sclerosis patients were profiled using high-throughput TCR beta sequencing. The healthy donors served as controls matched for age and sex. Bulk CD8+ and CD4+ T cells were purified by magnetic negative isolation, whereas CD8+ TEMRA cells were enriched by FACS. Blood was collected in EDTA tubes and processed within 24 hours, with PBMCs isolated through density gradient centrifugation. PBMCs intended for TCR sequencing were frozen in liquid nitrogen and were later thawed in a 37 degrees C water bath. Purity of sorted or isolated CD4+, CD8+ and CD8+ TEMRA cells was at least 90%. The paper as a whole reports these results and caveats: The number of individuals in the TCR sequencing and HLA analysis was recognized as being relatively small.

The trim is 1 base for V and 2 bases for J, with a gap of 4 bases between the germline ends. The CDR3 runs 12 residues from the cysteine to the phenylalanine. Only CDR3 DNA remains: 36 bases, in frame from the first base. CDR1 SGHRS and CDR2 YFSETQ are derived from the germline V gene. This TCR derives from a human donor in good health. The sequencing sample was made of CD8+ T cells from PBMCs. The chain is made from TRBV5-1 and TRBJ2-7; the D gene is unclear. CDR3 reads: CASSLHPYEQYF. Here is the DNA: TGCGCCAGCAGCTTGCATCCCTACGAGCAGTACTTC.